This T cell receptor (beta chain) is drawn from a study of blood T cell repertoires in COVID-19. On the study more broadly: Sources were T cells, B-cell-depleted T cells, or PBMCs; the material itself was cDNA or gDNA.

The length of the CDR3 is 14 residues. Trimming removed 2 bases at V and 8 bases at J, with 18 bases between. Germline V CDR1 and CDR2: SQVTM, ANQGSEA. Methods used by the authors: Reference gene primer amplification gave nucleated cell count estimates. TCRdb's table, derived via immunoSEQ multiplex PCR, lists solely in-frame clones and lacks some. The V and J calls and the clone size are those of that table, but D and trimming were determined from the DNA. The data hold around 280,000 clones, with almost 90% observed a single time. The Seattle patients, enrolled during active infection, were followed longitudinally.

The chain recombines TRBV29-1 with TRBJ1-1; possibly TRBD1 for D (5 bases). The source material was peripheral blood. This TCR derives from a woman in her twenties or thirties with COVID-19, enrolled during active disease. CDR3 bases: TGCAGCGTTGAACGCCCCGGGTCCCGGGGGGAAGCTTTCTTT. This sequence encodes CSVERPGSRGEAFF.